A selection of T cell receptor beta chains follows, all from one sample in a study of blood T cell repertoires in COVID-19. The table came from immunoSEQ multiplex PCR; TCRdb's copy has only in-frame clones and leaves some out. The repertoire holds under 150,000 clones, with around 89% as singletons. The sequenced sample consisted of peripheral blood. The receptors derive from a woman between 45 and 65 years old with acute or convalescent COVID-19. CDR3s include the opening cysteine and the closing phenylalanine or tryptophan. The D gene is left open where the match is weak. The listing skips clone size in some rows; elsewhere it reads once, few, many or a size class.

TRBJ2-4	.	14	.	TRBV7-2	TGTGCCAGCAGCTTAGAGGGGCCAGAAAACATTCAGTACTTC	CASSLEGPENIQYF
TRBJ2-7	.	15	TRBD1	TRBV4-3	TGCGCCAGCAGCCAAGTCTACAGGGGGACGAACGAGCAGTACTTC	CASSQVYRGTNEQYF
TRBJ1-2	.	13	.	TRBV9	TGTGCCAGCAGCGTAGATTACAGGGCTGGCTACACCTTC	CASSVDYRAGYTF
TRBJ1-1	.	13	TRBD1	TRBV29-1	TGCAGCTTAGGGGACAGACATAACACTGAAGCTTTCTTT	CSLGDRHNTEAFF
TRBJ2-2	.	14	.	TRBV25-1	TGTGCCAGCAGGGAGCAGTCGAACACCGGGGAGCTGTTTTTT	CASREQSNTGELFF
TRBJ2-5	.	14	.	TRBV4-1	TGCGCCAGCAGCCTCCCGGACAGCCAAGAGACCCAGTACTTC	CASSLPDSQETQYF
TRBJ2-7	once	14	TRBD1	TRBV24-1	TGTGCCACCAGTGAGGGACAGGGGTCCTACGAGCAGTACTTC	CATSEGQGSYEQYF
TRBJ1-1	.	12	.	TRBV13	TGTGCCAGCGCGTGGGGGGACACTGAAGCTTTCTTT	CASAWGDTEAFF
TRBJ1-1	.	13	.	TRBV7-9	TGTGCCAGCAGCTCCAGAGGAGACACTGAAGCTTTCTTT	CASSSRGDTEAFF
TRBJ2-7	once	12	.	TRBV30	TGTGCCTGGAGTGTGCTCCAGGACGAGCAGTACTTC	CAWSVLQDEQYF
TRBJ1-6	.	11	.	TRBV30	TGTGCCTGGAGCGGGGGGTCACCCCTCCACTTT	CAWSGGSPLHF
TRBJ2-7	.	13	.	TRBV7-6	TGTGCCAGCAGCTTTGCCGGGAACTACGAGCAGTACTTC	CASSFAGNYEQYF
TRBJ2-7	.	14	.	TRBV11-2	TGTGCCAGCAGCTTTGGACAGTTTACTTACGAGCAGTACTTC	CASSFGQFTYEQYF
TRBJ1-3	.	16	.	TRBV4-2	TGTGCCAGCAGCCAAGAGGCTGGAGGGACTGGAAACACCATATATTTT	CASSQEAGGTGNTIYF
TRBJ2-5	.	15	TRBD2	TRBV5-5	TGTGCCAGCAGCCCTAGCGGGGGCCTTTGGGAGACCCAGTACTTC	CASSPSGGLWETQYF
TRBJ2-2	.	15	TRBD2	TRBV7-9	TGTGCCAGCAGCTCTAGCGGGAGAGGGCTGGGGGAGCTGTTTTTT	CASSSSGRGLGELFF
TRBJ1-5	.	13	.	TRBV2	TGTGCCAGCAGCGGGACTAACAATCAGCCCCAGCATTTT	CASSGTNNQPQHF
TRBJ2-1	.	13	.	TRBV3-1/TRBV3-2	TGTGCCAGCAGCTCCACCACAAAGAATGAGCAGTTCTTC	CASSSTTKNEQFF
TRBJ2-1	.	16	TRBD2	TRBV25-1	TGTGCCAGCAGTGGTTGGACTAGCGGGACCTACAATGAGCAGTTCTTC	CASSGWTSGTYNEQFF
TRBJ2-2	.	14	.	TRBV7-7	TGTGCCAGCAGCCCGGGACAGAACACCGGGGAGCTGTTTTTT	CASSPGQNTGELFF
TRBJ1-1	.	14	.	TRBV3-1/TRBV3-2	TGTGCCAGCAGCCAAGAGGGCTGGAACACTGAAGCTTTCTTT	CASSQEGWNTEAFF
TRBJ2-7	once	15	TRBD2	TRBV3-1/TRBV3-2	TGTGCCAGCAGCCAAGATGGGTCGGGAGGCTACGAGCAGTACTTC	CASSQDGSGGYEQYF
TRBJ1-5	.	14	.	TRBV30	TGTGCCTGGAATAGCAGGGGAGTAAATCAGCCCCAGCATTTT	CAWNSRGVNQPQHF
TRBJ1-5	.	14	.	TRBV19	TGTGCCAGTAGCAAAAGTTCGGGCAATCAGCCCCAGCATTTT	CASSKSSGNQPQHF